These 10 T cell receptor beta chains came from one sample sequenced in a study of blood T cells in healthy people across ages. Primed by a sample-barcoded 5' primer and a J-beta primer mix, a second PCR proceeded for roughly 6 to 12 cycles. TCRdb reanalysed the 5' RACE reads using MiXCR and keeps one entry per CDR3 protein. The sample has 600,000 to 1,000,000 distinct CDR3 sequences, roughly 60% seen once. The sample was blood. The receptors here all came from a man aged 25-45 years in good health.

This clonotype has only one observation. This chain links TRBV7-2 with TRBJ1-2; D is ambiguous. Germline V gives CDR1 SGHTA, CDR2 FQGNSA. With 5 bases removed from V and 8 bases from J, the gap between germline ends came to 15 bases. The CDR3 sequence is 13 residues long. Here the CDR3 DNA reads TGTGCCAGCAGCCCCGAGGTGACGAGGGGCTACACCTTC. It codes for CASSPEVTRGYTF. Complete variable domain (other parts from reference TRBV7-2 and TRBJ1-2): GAGVSQSPSNKVTEKGKDVELRCDPISGHTALYWYRQSLGQGLEFLIYFQGNSAPDKSGLPSDRFSAERTGGSVSTLTIQRTQQEDSAVYLCASSPEVTRGYTFGSGTRLTVV.

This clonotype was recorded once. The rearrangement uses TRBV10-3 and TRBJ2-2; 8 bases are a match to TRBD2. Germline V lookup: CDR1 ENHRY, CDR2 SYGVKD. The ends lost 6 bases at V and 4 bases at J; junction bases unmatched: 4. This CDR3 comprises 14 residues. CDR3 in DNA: TGTGCCATCAGCAGCGGGAGCGGCACCGGGGAGCTGTTTTTT. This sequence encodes CAISSGSGTGELFF.

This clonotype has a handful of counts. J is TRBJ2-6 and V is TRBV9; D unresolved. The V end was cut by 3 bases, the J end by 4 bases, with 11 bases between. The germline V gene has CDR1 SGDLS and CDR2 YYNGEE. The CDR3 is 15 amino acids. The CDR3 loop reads CASSARVSGANVLTF. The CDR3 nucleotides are TGTGCCAGCAGCGCCCGGGTGTCGGGGGCCAACGTCCTGACTTTC. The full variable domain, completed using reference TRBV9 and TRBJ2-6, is DSGVTQTPKHLITATGQRVTLRCSPRSGDLSVYWYQQSLDQGLQFLIQYYNGEERAKGNILERFSAQQFPDLHSELNLSSLELGDSALYFCASSARVSGANVLTFGAGSRLTVL.

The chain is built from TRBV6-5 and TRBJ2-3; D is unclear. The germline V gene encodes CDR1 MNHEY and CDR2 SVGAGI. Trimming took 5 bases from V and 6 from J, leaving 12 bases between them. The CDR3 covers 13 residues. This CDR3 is CASSDTRSDTQYF. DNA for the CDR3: TGTGCCAGCAGTGATACGCGCAGCGATACGCAGTATTTT.

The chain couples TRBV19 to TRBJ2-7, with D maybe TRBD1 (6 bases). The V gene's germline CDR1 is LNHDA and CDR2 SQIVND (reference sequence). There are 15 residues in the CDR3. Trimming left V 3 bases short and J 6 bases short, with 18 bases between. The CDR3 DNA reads TGTGCCAGTAGTATTTCGGGACAATGGCCCTCCGAGCAGTACTTC. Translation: CASSISGQWPSEQYF.

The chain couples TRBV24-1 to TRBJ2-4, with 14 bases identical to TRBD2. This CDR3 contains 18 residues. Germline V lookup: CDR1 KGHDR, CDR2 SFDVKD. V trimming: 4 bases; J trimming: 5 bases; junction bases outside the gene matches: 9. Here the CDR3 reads CATSDRDPGLAGENIQYF. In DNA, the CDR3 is TGTGCCACCAGTGACCGCGACCCGGGACTAGCGGGAGAAAACATTCAGTACTTC.

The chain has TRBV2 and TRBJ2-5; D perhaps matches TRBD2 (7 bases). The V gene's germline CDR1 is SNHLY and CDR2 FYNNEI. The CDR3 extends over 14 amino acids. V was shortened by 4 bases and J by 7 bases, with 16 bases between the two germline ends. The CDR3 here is CASSARGGLGTQYF. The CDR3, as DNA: TGTGCCAGCAGTGCGAGGGGGGGTTTGGGGACCCAGTACTTC. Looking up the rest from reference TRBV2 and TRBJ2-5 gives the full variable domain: EPEVTQTPSHQVTQMGQEVILRCVPISNHLYFYWYRQILGQKVEFLVSFYNNEISEKSEIFDDQFSVERPDGSNFTLKIRSTKLEDSAMYFCASSARGGLGTQYFGPGTRLLVL.

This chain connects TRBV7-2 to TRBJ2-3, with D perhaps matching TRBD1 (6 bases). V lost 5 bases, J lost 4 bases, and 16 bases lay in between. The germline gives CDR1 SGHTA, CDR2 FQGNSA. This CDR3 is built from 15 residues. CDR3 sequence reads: CASSPGTFNADTQYF. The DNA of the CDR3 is TGTGCCAGCAGCCCCGGGACATTTAACGCAGATACGCAGTATTTT.

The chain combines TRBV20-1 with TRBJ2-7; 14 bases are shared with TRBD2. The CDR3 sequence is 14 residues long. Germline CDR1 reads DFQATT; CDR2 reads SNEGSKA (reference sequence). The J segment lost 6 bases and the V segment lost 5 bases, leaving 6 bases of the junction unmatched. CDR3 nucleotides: TGCAGTGCTGACGGACTAGCGGGGGGCCCCGAGCAGTACTTC. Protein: CSADGLAGGPEQYF.

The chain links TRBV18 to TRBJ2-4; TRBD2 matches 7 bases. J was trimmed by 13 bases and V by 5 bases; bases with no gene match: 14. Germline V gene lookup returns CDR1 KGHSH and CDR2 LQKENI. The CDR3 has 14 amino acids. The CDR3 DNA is TGTGCCAGCTCAACGACGGGGGGAAGGCGAGAGCAGTACTTC. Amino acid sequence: CASSTTGGRREQYF.